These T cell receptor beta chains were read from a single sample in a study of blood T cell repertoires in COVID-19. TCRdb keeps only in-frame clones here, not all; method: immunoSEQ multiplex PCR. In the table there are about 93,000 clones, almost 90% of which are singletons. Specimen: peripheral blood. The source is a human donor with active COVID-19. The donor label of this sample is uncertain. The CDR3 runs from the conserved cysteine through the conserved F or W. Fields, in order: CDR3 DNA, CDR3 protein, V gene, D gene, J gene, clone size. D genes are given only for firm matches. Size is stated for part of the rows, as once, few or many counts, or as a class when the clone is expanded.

TGTGCCAGCAGCTTGCAAGCAAGCTCCTACGAGCAGTACTTC,CASSLQASSYEQYF,TRBV5-5,.,TRBJ2-7,few
TGCAGCGTGATCGCCCGGGACAGGGTGAACGAGCAGTACTTC,CSVIARDRVNEQYF,TRBV29-1,TRBD1,TRBJ2-7,.
TGTGCCAGCAGCCCATCCAGAGCTCGGGGCACTGAAGCTTTCTTT,CASSPSRARGTEAFF,TRBV7-3,.,TRBJ1-1,once
TGTGCCAGTTGGCCCTTGAAGGGACAGGGAAGTTCCTACGAGCAGTACTTC,CASWPLKGQGSSYEQYF,TRBV28,TRBD1,TRBJ2-7,.
TGTGCCAGCAGTTTGACAGGAGCCAACACTGAAGCTTTCTTT,CASSLTGANTEAFF,TRBV27,.,TRBJ1-1,.
TGTGCCAGCAGCCCCAGGTTAGCGGCCCTGGAGACCCAGTACTTC,CASSPRLAALETQYF,TRBV11-2,.,TRBJ2-5,.
TGTGCCAGCTCACCACGGGACAAATTCCAAGAGACCCAGTACTTC,CASSPRDKFQETQYF,TRBV18,.,TRBJ2-5,.
TGTGCCAGCAGCTTAGAGGCCAGGGGGCTTGGGAATCAGCCCCAGCATTTT,CASSLEARGLGNQPQHF,TRBV7-8,TRBD1,TRBJ1-5,once
TGCGCCAGCAGCCCCTCTGGTCTAGCGGGCACAGATACGCAGTATTTT,CASSPSGLAGTDTQYF,TRBV4-1,TRBD2,TRBJ2-3,.
TGTGCCATGGGAGGGGCGGGCTACAATGAGCAGTTCTTC,CAMGGAGYNEQFF,TRBV10-3,TRBD2,TRBJ2-1,.
TGCAGTGCTAGAAGACCCTCGGGACTGTTTTTT,CSARRPSGLFF,TRBV20-1,.,TRBJ1-4,once
TGCGCCAGCAGCTTGGCGGACAGGGGCGGCGGCTACACCTTC,CASSLADRGGGYTF,TRBV5-1,TRBD1,TRBJ1-2,.
TGTGCCAGCAGCTTTGGCGAGGACACAGATACGCAGTATTTT,CASSFGEDTDTQYF,TRBV5-4,.,TRBJ2-3,.
TGTGCCACCAGCAGAGGCCGGGGGGGGAACTACGAGCAGTACTTC,CATSRGRGGNYEQYF,TRBV15,TRBD2,TRBJ2-7,.
TGTGCCACCAGTGATAAGCGGGGGGGCTGGACAGATACGCAGTATTTT,CATSDKRGGWTDTQYF,TRBV24-1,TRBD2,TRBJ2-3,.
TGTGCCAGCAGGCGTTCAGGGATGGTGTACACTGAAGCTTTCTTT,CASRRSGMVYTEAFF,TRBV6-5,.,TRBJ1-1,.
TGCGCCAGCAGCCAACAACAGGGTTTGGCTAATGAAAAACTGTTTTTT,CASSQQQGLANEKLFF,TRBV4-1,.,TRBJ1-4,.
TGTGCCAGCAGTCGACAGGGGGCCGTCACTAATGAAAAACTGTTTTTT,CASSRQGAVTNEKLFF,TRBV2,TRBD1,TRBJ1-4,.
TGTGCCAGCAGCTTGGGACAGAGGATCAATGAAAAACTGTTTTTT,CASSLGQRINEKLFF,TRBV5-8,.,TRBJ1-4,.
TGTGCCACCAGCAGAGAAAGAGGGGGCAGATCCTATGGCTACACCTTC,CATSRERGGRSYGYTF,TRBV15,TRBD1,TRBJ1-2,.
TGTGCCTGGAGTTTGCGGGGTAATTCACCCCTCCACTTT,CAWSLRGNSPLHF,TRBV30,.,TRBJ1-6,.
TGTGCCAGCAGCCATGGGAGGTTTGCGGGTCAAGAGACCCAGTACTTC,CASSHGRFAGQETQYF,TRBV11-3,.,TRBJ2-5,.
TGTGCCAGCAGGCCCAGACAGTTAGCTAGCTATGGCTACACCTTC,CASRPRQLASYGYTF,TRBV28,.,TRBJ1-2,.
TGTGCCAGCAGCCCAGACTGGCGGGGGCGTGAGCAGTTCTTC,CASSPDWRGREQFF,TRBV3-1/TRBV3-2,.,TRBJ2-1,.
TGTGCCAGCAGTTACGGGGGACCGGGGGGGTGGAAGCAGTTCTTC,CASSYGGPGGWKQFF,TRBV6-5,TRBD2,TRBJ2-1,.
TGTGCCAGCAGCATCCGACAGGGGAGCACAGATACGCAGTATTTT,CASSIRQGSTDTQYF,TRBV9,TRBD1,TRBJ2-3,.
TGTGCCAGCAGCTCAGTAGCGGGGGGAGACACAGATACGCAGTATTTT,CASSSVAGGDTDTQYF,TRBV7-3,TRBD2,TRBJ2-3,.
TGCGCCAGCACCATTCCCTCTCCGGGGGAAACAGATACGCAGTATTTT,CASTIPSPGETDTQYF,TRBV5-1,.,TRBJ2-3,.
TGTGCCTGGACTCAAGCGGGGGGGCCAACCGGGGAGCTGTTTTTT,CAWTQAGGPTGELFF,TRBV30,TRBD2,TRBJ2-2,.
TGTGCCAGCAGTTTATCGGGGATCGGTGGACCTGAAAAACTGTTTTTT,CASSLSGIGGPEKLFF,TRBV28,.,TRBJ1-4,.
TGTGCCACCAGCAGAGGAACTAGCGATGGCACAGATACGCAGTATTTT,CATSRGTSDGTDTQYF,TRBV15,TRBD2,TRBJ2-3,.
TGTGCCTGGAGTTTCAGGGGTCAGACCCAGTACTTC,CAWSFRGQTQYF,TRBV30,.,TRBJ2-5,.
TGTGCCAGCAGCCCGAACGTTCGGGCTAGCGGGGGCACAGATACGCAGTATTTT,CASSPNVRASGGTDTQYF,TRBV7-9,TRBD2,TRBJ2-3,once
TGTGCCAGCAGTTTTTCAATGACTAGCGGGGGCACAGATACGCAGTATTTT,CASSFSMTSGGTDTQYF,TRBV28,TRBD2,TRBJ2-3,.
TGTGGGACTAACGGGGGGATCGCGGTCGGTGAAAAACTGTTTTTT,CGTNGGIAVGEKLFF,TRBV28,.,TRBJ1-4,.